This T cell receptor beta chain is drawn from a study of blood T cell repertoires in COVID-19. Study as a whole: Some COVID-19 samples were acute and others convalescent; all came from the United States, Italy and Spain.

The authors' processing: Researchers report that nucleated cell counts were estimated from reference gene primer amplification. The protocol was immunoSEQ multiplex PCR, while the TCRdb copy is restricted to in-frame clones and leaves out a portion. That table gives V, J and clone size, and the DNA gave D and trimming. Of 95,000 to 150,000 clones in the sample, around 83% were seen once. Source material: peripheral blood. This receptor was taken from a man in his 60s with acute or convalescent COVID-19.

CDR3 in DNA: TGCGCCAGCAGCTTTTTGGGCAGGGACACTGAAGCTTTCTTT. This translates into CASSFLGRDTEAFF. This chain uses TRBV5-1 with TRBJ1-1; D might be TRBD1 (5 bases). Trimming took 2 bases from V and 3 from J, leaving 11 bases between them. The CDR3 covers 14 residues. Germline-derived CDR1 and CDR2 are SGHRS and YFSETQ.